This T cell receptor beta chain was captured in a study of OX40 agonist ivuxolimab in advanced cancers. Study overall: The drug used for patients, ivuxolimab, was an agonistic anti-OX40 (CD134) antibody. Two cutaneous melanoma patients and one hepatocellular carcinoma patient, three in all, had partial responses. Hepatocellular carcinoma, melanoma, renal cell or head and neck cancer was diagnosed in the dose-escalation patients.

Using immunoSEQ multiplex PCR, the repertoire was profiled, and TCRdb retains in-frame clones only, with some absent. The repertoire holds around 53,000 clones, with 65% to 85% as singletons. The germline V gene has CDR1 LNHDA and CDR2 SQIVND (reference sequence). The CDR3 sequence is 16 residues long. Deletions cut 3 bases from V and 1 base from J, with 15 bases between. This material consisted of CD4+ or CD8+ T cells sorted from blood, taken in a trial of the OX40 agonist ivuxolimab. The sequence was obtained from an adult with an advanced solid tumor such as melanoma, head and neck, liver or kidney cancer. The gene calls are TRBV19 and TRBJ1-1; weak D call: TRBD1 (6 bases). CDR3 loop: CASSMAQGRRNTEAFF. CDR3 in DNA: TGTGCCAGTAGTATGGCCCAGGGGCGACGGAACACTGAAGCTTTCTTT.